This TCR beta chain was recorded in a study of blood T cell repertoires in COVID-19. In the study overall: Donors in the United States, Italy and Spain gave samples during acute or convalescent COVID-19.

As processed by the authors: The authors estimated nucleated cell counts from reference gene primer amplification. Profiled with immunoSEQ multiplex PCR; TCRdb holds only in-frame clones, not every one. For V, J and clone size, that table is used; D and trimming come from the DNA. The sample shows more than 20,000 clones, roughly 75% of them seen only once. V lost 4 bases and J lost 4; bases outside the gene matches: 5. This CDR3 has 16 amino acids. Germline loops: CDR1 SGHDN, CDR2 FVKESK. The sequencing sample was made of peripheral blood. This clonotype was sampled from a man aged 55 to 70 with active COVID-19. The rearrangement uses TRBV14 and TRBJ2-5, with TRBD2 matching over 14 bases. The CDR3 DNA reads TGTGCCAGCAGCCGACTAGCGGGAGGGCCGGGAGAGACCCAGTACTTC. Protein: CASSRLAGGPGETQYF.